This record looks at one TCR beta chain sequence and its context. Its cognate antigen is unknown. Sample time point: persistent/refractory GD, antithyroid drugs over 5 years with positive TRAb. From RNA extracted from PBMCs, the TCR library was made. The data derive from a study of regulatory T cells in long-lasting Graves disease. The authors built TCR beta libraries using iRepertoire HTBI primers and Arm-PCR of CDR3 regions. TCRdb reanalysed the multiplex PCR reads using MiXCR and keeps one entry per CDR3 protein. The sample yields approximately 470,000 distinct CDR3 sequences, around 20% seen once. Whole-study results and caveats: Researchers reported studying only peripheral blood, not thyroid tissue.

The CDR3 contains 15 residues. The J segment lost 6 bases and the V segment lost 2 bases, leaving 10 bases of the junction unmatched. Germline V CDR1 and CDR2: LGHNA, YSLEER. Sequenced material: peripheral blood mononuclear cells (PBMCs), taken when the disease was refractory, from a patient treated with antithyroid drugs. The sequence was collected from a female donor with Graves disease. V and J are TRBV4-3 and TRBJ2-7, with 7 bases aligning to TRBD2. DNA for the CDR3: TGCGCCAGCAGCCAAACCACGTGGGAGGGAACCGAGCAGTACTTC. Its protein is CASSQTTWEGTEQYF.